This note documents a single T cell receptor (beta chain) sequence. Its target is unknown. The data were taken from a study of T cell repertoires in cytomegalovirus infection. V was pared by 8 bases and J by 0 bases, with 14 bases between. This CDR3 spans 15 amino acids. Per the germline V gene, CDR1 is MNHEY and CDR2 is SMNVEV (reference sequence). TCRdb ran MiXCR on the reads and lists one entry per CDR3 protein. The sample lists 640,000 or so distinct CDR3 sequences, around 35% occurring once. The rearrangement links TRBV27 to TRBJ2-1; D unresolved. This receptor was obtained from a human donor in good health (CMV status not recorded). Some clones in this sample may be carry-over from other donors' samples. The sequencing here drew on cultured PBMCs, taken from culture after CMV antigen stimulation. The DNA of the CDR3 is TGTGCCAGCTTAAAGACACCGAGCTCCTACAATGAGCAGTTCTTC. As protein: CASLKTPSSYNEQFF.